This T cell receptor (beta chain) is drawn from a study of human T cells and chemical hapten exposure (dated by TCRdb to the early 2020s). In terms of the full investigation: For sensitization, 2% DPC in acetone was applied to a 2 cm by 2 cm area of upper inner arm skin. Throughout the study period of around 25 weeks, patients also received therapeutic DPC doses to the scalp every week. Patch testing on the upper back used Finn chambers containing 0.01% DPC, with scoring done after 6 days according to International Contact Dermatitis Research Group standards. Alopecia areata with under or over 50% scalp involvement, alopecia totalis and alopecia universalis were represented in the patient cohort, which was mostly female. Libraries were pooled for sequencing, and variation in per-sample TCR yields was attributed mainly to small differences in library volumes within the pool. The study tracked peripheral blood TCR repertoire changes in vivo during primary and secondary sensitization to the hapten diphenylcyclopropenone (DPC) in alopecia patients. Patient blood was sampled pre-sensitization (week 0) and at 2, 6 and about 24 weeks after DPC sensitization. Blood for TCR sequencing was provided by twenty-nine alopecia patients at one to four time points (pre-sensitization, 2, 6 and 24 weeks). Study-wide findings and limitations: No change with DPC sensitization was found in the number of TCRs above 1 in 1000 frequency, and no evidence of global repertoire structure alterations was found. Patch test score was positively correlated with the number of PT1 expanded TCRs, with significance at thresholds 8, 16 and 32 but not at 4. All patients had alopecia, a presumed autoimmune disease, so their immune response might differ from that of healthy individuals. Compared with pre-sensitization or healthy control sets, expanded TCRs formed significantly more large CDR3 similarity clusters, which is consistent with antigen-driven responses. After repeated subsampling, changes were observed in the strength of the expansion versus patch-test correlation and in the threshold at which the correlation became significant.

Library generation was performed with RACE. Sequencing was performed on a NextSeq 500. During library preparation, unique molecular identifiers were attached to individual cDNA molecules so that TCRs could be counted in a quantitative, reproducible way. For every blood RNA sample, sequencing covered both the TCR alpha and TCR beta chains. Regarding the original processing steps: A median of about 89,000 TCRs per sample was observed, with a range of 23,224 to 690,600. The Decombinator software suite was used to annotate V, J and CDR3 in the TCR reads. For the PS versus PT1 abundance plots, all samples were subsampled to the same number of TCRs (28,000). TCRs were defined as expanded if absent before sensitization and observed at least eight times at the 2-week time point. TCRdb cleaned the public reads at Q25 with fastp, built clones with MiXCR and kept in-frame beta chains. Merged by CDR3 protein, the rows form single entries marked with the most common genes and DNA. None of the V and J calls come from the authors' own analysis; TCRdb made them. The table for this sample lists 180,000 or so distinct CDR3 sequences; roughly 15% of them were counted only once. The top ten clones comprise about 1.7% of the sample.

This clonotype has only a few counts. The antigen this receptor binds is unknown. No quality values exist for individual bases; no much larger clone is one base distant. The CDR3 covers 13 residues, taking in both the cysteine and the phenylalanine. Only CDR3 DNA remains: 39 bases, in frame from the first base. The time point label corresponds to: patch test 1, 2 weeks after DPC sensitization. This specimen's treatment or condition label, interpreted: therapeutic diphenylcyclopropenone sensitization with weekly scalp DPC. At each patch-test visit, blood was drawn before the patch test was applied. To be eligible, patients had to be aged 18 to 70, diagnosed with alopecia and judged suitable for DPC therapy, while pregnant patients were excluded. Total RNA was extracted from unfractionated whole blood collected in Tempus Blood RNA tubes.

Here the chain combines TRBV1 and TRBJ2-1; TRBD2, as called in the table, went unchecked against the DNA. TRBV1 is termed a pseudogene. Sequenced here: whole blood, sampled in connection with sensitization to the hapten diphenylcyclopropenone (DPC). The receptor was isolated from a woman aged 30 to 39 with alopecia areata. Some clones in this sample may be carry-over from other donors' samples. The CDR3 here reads CTSDYSGSHEQFF. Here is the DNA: TGCACCAGCGATTATAGCGGGAGTCATGAGCAGTTCTTC.